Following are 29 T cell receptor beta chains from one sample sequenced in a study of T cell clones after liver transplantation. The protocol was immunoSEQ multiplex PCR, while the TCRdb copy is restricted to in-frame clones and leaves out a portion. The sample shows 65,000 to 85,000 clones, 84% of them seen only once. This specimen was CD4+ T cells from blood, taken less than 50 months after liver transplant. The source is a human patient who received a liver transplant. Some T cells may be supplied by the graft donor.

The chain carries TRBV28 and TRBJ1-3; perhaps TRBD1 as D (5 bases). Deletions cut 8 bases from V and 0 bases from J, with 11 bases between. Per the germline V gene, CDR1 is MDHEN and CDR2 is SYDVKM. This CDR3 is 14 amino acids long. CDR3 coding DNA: TGTGCCAGCCGAATTGGGGGCTCTGGAAACACCATATATTTT. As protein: CASRIGGSGNTIYF.

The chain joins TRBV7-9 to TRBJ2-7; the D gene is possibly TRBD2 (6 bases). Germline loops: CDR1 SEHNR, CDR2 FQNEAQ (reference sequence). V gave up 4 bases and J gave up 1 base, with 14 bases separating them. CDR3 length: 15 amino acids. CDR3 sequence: CASSSRGGGSYEQYF. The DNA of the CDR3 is TGTGCCAGCAGCTCAAGGGGAGGCGGATCCTACGAGCAGTACTTC.

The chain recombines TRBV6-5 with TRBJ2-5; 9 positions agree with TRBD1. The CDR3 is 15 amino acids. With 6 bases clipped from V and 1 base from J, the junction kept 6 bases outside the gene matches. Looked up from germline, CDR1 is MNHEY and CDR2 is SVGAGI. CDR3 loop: CASSQQGATQETQYF. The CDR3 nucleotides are TGTGCCAGCAGCCAACAGGGGGCTACCCAAGAGACCCAGTACTTC.

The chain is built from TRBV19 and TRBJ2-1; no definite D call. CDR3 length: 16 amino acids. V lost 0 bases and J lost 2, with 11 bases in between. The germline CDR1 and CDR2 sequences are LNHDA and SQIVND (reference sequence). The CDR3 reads CASSIEVSWPYNEQFF. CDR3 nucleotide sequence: TGTGCCAGTAGTATAGAGGTTTCTTGGCCCTACAATGAGCAGTTCTTC.

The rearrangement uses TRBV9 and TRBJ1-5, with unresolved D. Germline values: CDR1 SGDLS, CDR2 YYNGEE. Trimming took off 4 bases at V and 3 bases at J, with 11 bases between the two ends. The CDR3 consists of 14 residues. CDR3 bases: TGTGCCAGCAGCCCAACGTACTTCAATCAGCCCCAGCATTTT. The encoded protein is CASSPTYFNQPQHF.

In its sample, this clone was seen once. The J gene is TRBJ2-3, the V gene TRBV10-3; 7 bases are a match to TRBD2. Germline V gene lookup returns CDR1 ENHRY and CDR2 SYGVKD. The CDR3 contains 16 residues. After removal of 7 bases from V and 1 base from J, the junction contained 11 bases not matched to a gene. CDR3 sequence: CAINPQAGFGTDTQYF. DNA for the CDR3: TGTGCCATCAATCCTCAAGCGGGATTTGGCACAGATACGCAGTATTTT.

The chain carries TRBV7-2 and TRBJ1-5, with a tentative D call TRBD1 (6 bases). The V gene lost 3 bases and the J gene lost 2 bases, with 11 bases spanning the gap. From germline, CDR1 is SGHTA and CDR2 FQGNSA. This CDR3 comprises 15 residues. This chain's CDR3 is CASSLGRQGNQPQHF. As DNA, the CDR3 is TGTGCCAGCAGCTTGGGGCGACAGGGCAATCAGCCCCAGCATTTT.

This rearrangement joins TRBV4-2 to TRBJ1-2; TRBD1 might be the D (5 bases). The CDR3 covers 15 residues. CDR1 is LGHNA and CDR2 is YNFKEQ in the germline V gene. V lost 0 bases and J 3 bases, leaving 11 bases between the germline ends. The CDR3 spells CASSQEATGYYGYTF. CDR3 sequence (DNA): TGTGCCAGCAGCCAAGAAGCCACAGGATACTATGGCTACACCTTC.

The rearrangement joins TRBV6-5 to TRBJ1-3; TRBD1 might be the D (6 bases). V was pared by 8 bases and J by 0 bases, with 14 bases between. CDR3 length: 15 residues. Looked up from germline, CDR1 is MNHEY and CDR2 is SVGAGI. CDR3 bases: TGTGCCAGCCAAACAGGGCGAGGCTCTGGAAACACCATATATTTT. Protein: CASQTGRGSGNTIYF.

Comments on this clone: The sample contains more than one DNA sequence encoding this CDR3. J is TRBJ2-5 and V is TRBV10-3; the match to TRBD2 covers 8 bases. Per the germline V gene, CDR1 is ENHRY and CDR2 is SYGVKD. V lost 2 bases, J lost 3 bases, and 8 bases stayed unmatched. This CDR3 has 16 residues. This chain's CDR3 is CAISEGTGGSEETQYF. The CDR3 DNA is TGTGCCATCAGTGAGGGAACGGGAGGGTCGGAAGAGACCCAGTACTTC.

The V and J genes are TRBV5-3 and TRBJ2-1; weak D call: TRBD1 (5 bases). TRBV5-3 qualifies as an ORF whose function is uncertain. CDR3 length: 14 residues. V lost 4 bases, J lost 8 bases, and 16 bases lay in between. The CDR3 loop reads CARSPGSGSDEQFF. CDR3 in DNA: TGTGCCAGAAGCCCCGGGTCAGGGTCGGATGAGCAGTTCTTC.

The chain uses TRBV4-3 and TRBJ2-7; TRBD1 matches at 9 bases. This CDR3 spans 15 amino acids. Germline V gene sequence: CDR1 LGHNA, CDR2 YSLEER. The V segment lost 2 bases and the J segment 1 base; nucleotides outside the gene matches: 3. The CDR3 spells CASSQSGTGSYEQYF. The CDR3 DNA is TGCGCCAGCAGCCAATCCGGGACAGGGTCCTACGAGCAGTACTTC.

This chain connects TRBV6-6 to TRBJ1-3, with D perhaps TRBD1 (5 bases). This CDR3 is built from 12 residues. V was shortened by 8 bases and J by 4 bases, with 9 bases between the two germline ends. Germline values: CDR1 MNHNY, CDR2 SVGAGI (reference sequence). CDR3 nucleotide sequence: TGTGCCAGCGGGGCGCCCGGAAACACCATATATTTT. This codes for CASGAPGNTIYF.

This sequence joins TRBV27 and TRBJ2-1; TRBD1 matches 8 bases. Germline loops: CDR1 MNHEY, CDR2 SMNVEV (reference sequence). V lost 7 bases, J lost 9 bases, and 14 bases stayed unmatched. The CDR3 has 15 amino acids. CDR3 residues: CASKIEDRAVSEQFF. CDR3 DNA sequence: TGTGCCAGCAAGATAGAGGACAGGGCGGTAAGTGAGCAGTTCTTC.

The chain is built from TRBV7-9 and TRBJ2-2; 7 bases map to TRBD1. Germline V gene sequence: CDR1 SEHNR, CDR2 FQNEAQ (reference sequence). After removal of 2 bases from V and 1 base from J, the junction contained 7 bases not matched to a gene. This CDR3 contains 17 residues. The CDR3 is CASSLSTGTVNTGELFF. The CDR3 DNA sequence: TGTGCCAGCAGCTTATCTACCGGGACAGTGAACACCGGGGAGCTGTTTTTT.

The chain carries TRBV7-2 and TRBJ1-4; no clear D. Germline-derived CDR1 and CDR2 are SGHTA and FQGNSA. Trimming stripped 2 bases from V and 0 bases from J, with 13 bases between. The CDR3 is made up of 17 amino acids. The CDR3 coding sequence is TGTGCCAGCAGCTTAACCACAGACCTTTCAACTAATGAAAAACTGTTTTTT. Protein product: CASSLTTDLSTNEKLFF.

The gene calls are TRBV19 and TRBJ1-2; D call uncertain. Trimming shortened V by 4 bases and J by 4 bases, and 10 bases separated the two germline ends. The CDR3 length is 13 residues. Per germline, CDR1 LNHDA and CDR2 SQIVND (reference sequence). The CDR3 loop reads CASSSLGVYGYTF. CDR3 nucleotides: TGTGCCAGTAGTAGCCTCGGTGTCTATGGCTACACCTTC.

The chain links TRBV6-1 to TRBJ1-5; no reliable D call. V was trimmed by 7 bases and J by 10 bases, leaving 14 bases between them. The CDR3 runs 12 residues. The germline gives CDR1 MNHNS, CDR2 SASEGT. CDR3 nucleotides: TGTGCCAGCAATATACACGGCTCCCCCCAGCATTTT. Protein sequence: CASNIHGSPQHF.

CDR3 coding DNA: TGCGCCAGCAGCGGAACAGGGCTAATGAACACTGAAGCTTTCTTT. Residues: CASSGTGLMNTEAFF. The V gene is TRBV5-1, the J gene TRBJ1-1, with a possible D match to TRBD1 (6 bases). The ends were cut back, 4 bases at V and 0 bases at J, with 13 bases in the middle. CDR1 is SGHRS, CDR2 YFSETQ, per germline. CDR3 length: 15 residues.

The DNA for the CDR3 is TGTGCCAGCAGTTTAGGCAGGCGTAATGAAAAACTGTTTTTT. It encodes CASSLGRRNEKLFF. The gene calls are TRBV27 and TRBJ1-4; D not resolved. This CDR3 spans 14 amino acids. In germline, CDR1 is MNHEY, CDR2 SMNVEV (reference sequence). V shed 2 bases and J shed 4 bases, with 8 bases lying between them.

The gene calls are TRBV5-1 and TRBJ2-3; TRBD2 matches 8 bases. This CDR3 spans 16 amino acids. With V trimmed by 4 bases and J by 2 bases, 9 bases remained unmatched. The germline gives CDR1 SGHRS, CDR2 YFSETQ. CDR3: CASSRRGLANTDTQYF. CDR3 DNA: TGCGCCAGCAGCCGGAGAGGACTAGCAAACACAGATACGCAGTATTTT.

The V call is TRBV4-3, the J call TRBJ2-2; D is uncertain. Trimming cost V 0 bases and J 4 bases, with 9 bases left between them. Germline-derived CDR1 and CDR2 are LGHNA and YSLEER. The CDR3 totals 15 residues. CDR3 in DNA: TGCGCCAGCAGCCAAGATCACAGAGGCACCGGGGAGCTGTTTTTT. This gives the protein CASSQDHRGTGELFF.

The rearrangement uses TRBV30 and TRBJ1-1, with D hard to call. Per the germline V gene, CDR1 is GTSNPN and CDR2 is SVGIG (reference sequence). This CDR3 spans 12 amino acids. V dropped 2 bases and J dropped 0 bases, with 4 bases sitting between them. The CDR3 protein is CAWSRMNTEAFF. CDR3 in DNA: TGTGCCTGGAGTAGAATGAACACTGAAGCTTTCTTT.

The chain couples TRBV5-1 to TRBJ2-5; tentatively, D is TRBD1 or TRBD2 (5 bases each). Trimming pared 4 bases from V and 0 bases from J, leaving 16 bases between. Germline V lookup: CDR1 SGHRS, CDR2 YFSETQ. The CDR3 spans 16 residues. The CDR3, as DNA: TGCGCCAGCAGCCTGGACCCGGGACGGAACCAAGAGACCCAGTACTTC. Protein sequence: CASSLDPGRNQETQYF.

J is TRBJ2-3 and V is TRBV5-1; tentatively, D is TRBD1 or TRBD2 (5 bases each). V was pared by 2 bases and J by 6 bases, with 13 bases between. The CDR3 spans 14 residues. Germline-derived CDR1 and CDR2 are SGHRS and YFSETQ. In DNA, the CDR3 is TGCGCCAGCAGCTTTGAGGGCTGGGGCGATACGCAGTATTTT. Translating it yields CASSFEGWGDTQYF.

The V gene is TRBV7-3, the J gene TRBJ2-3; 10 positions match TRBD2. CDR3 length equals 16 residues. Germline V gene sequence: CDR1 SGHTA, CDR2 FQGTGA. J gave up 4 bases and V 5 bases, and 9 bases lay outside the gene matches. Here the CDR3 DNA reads TGTGCCAGCAGCCCTTTGAGCGGGAGGGCCGCAGATACGCAGTATTTT. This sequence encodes CASSPLSGRAADTQYF.

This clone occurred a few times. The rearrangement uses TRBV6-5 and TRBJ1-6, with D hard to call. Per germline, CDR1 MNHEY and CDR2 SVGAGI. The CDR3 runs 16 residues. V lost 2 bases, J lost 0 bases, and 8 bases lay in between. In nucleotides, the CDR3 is TGTGCCAGCAGTTACCGACGAACCTCCTATAATTCACCCCTCCACTTT. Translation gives CASSYRRTSYNSPLHF.

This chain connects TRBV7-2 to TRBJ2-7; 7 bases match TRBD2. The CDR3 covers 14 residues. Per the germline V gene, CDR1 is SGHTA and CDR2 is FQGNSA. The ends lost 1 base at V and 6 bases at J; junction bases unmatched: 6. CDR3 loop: CASSLVGGQGEQYF. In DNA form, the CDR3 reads TGTGCCAGCAGCTTAGTGGGAGGGCAAGGCGAGCAGTACTTC.

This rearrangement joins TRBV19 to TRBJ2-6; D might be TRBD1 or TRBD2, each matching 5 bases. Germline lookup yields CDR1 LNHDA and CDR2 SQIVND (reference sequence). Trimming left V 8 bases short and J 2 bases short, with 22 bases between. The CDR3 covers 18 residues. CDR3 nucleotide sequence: TGTGCCAGTCGGGGCCCCTCAGACAGAAACGCTGGGGCCAACGTCCTGACTTTC. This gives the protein CASRGPSDRNAGANVLTF.